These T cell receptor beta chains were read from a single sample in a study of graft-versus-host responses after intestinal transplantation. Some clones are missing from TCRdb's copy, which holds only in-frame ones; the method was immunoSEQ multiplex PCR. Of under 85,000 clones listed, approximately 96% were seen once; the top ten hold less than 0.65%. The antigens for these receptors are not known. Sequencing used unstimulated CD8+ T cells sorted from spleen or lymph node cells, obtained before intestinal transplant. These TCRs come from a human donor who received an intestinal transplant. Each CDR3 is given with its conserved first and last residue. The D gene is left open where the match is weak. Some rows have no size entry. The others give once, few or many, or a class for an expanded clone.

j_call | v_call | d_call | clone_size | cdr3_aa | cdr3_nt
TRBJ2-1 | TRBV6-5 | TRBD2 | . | CASSYSGLGRYNEQFF | TGTGCCAGCAGTTACTCTGGACTAGGAAGATACAATGAGCAGTTCTTC
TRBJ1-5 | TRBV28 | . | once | CASRSREVGVSNQPQHF | TGTGCCAGCAGGAGCAGGGAGGTGGGGGTGAGCAATCAGCCCCAGCATTTT
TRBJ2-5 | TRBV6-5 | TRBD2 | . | CASKLRENVTQYF | TGTGCCAGCAAGTTGCGGGAGAATGTGACCCAGTACTTC
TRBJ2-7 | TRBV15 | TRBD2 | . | CATSRDGTSGSYEQYF | TGTGCCACCAGCAGAGATGGGACTAGCGGTTCCTACGAGCAGTACTTC
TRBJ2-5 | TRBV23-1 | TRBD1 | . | CASSQHRGQKQETQYF | TGCGCCAGCAGTCAACACAGGGGACAAAAACAAGAGACCCAGTACTTC
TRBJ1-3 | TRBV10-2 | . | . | CASKVGRYSGNTIYF | TGCGCCAGCAAAGTTGGACGGTACTCTGGAAACACCATATATTTT
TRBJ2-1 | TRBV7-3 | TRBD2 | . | CASSQGLAGQSSHNEQFF | TGTGCCAGCAGCCAAGGACTAGCCGGACAGTCGTCCCACAATGAGCAGTTCTTC
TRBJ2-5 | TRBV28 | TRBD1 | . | CASSLVETGEETQYF | TGTGCCAGCAGTCTCGTCGAGACAGGGGAAGAGACCCAGTACTTC
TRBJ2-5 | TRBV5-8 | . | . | CASSLGRGERETQYF | TGTGCCAGCAGCTTGGGCAGGGGGGAGCGGGAGACCCAGTACTTC
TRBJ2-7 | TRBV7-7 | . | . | CASSLGSGSSYEQYF | TGTGCCAGCAGCTTAGGGTCAGGGAGTTCCTACGAGCAGTACTTC
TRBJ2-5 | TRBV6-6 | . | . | CASSPRGSQETQYF | TGTGCCAGCAGTCCCAGGGGCAGCCAAGAGACCCAGTACTTC
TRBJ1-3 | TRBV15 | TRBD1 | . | CATSRGQGLAGNTIYF | TGTGCCACCAGTCGGGGACAGGGGTTAGCTGGAAACACCATATATTTT
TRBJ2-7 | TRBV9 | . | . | CASSVDPGAMAEQYF | TGTGCCAGCAGCGTAGATCCGGGGGCTATGGCCGAGCAGTACTTC
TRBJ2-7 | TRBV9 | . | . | CASSDSAGSYEQYF | TGTGCCAGCAGCGACAGCGCCGGGTCCTACGAGCAGTACTTC
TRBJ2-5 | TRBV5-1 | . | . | CASSPHRTALGTQYF | TGCGCCAGCAGCCCTCACCGGACAGCCCTAGGGACCCAGTACTTC
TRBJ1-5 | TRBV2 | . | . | CASSRTGYNQPQHF | TGTGCCAGCAGTAGAACAGGGTACAATCAGCCCCAGCATTTT
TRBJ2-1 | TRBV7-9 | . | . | CASSPREGGSYNEQFF | TGTGCCAGCAGCCCCAGAGAGGGTGGTTCCTACAATGAGCAGTTCTTC
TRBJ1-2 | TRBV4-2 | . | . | CASSQSLGYGYTF | TGTGCCAGCAGCCAATCCCTTGGGTATGGCTACACCTTC
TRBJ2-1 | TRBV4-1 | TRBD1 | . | CASSRRTGQSYNEQFF | TGCGCCAGCAGCCGTAGGACAGGGCAGTCCTACAATGAGCAGTTCTTC
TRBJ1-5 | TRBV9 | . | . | CASSVGAASNQPQHF | TGTGCCAGCAGCGTAGGGGCTGCATCAAATCAGCCCCAGCATTTT
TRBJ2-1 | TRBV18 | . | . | CASSLNPAPTYNEQFF | TGTGCCAGCTCTCTAAATCCGGCCCCTACCTACAATGAGCAGTTCTTC
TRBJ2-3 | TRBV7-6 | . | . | CASSLAPDGADTQYF | TGTGCCAGCAGCTTAGCACCAGACGGCGCAGATACGCAGTATTTT
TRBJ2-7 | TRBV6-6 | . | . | CASSYSGEQYF | TGTGCCAGCAGTTACTCGGGGGAGCAGTACTTC